This T cell receptor (beta chain) stems from a study of radiotherapy plus CTLA-4 blockade in lung cancer. Overall study findings and caveats: It was early blood T cell clone dynamics, with interferon-beta, that reportedly best predicted response. Tumor-derived TCR clones expanded in blood after radiotherapy plus ipilimumab.

V was trimmed by 1 base and J by 0 bases, leaving 8 bases between them. The CDR3 consists of 15 residues. The V gene's germline CDR1 is SGHTA and CDR2 FQGNSA. It was focal radiation plus CTLA-4 blockade with ipilimumab that patients with chemo-refractory metastatic non-small-cell lung cancer received. Libraries were prepared by immunoSEQ multiplex PCR; TCRdb keeps only in-frame clonotypes and omits some of them. The data contain about 76,000 clones, 78% of them singletons. With regard to this clone: Antigen: not known.

The input for sequencing was peripheral blood, taken from a patient treated with radiotherapy plus ipilimumab. The V call is TRBV7-2, the J call TRBJ2-3, with TRBD1 as a possible D gene (6 bases). The TCR comes from a human donor with non-small cell lung cancer whose response to radiotherapy plus ipilimumab could not be evaluated. Some clones in this sample may be carry-over from other donors' samples. CDR3: CASSLDRDSTDTQYF. The CDR3 DNA sequence: TGTGCCAGCAGCTTAGACAGGGACAGCACAGATACGCAGTATTTT.